This T cell receptor (beta chain) was sequenced in a study of cytomegalovirus exposure and HLA in healthy donors. Points on this clone: Its specificity is unknown.

In the PCR, 60 Vbeta and 13 Jbeta primers were used. Assay used: immunoSEQ multiplex PCR; TCRdb lists only in-frame clones, some missing. The sample table includes about 200,000 clones. Study findings and constraints: Researchers reportedly found TCR beta sequences accurately predicted most subjects' HLA-A and HLA-B alleles.

V was pared by 5 bases and J by 13 bases, with 16 bases of the junction left unmatched. The CDR3 has 14 residues. Germline V gene data show CDR1 as MDHEN and CDR2 as SYDVKM. The V and J genes are TRBV28 and TRBJ1-1; the match to TRBD1 covers 7 bases. The sequencing sample was made of PBMCs. The clonotype originates from a girl under 10 years old in good health and CMV-seropositive. The CDR3: CASSDLRGRRQSFF. The DNA for the CDR3 is TGTGCCAGCAGTGACCTAAGGGGGCGCCGTCAGAGTTTCTTT. Full variable domain (outside the CDR3, taken from reference TRBV28 and TRBJ1-1): DVKVTQSSRYLVKRTGEKVFLECVQDMDHENMFWYRQDPGLGLRLIYFSYDVKMKEKGDIPEGYSVSREKKERFSLILESASTNQTSMYLCASSDLRGRRQSFFGQGTRLTVV.